The 15 T cell receptor beta chains below come from one sample, sequenced in a study of identical twins. TCRdb processed the 5' RACE reads anew with MiXCR; each CDR3 protein has one entry. In the table there are around 470,000 distinct CDR3 sequences, 13% to 15% of which are singletons. The sample was also reused in another study, on yellow fever vaccine responses in identical twins.

Material for sequencing was CD4+ T cells sorted from blood. These receptors were collected from a woman aged 18-30 years in good health.

The chain joins TRBV6-1 to TRBJ2-1; perhaps D is TRBD1 or TRBD2 (5 bases each). Germline loops: CDR1 MNHNS, CDR2 SASEGT. Trimming shortened V by 5 bases and J by 3 bases, and 11 bases separated the two germline ends. This CDR3 is 14 amino acids long. The CDR3 region has the DNA TGTGCCAGCAGTACAGGACTCGTCTACAATGAGCAGTTCTTC. Its protein is CASSTGLVYNEQFF.

The chain recombines TRBV7-2 with TRBJ2-2; possibly TRBD1 for D (5 bases). Germline-derived CDR1 and CDR2 are SGHTA and FQGNSA. The CDR3 consists of 14 residues. V lost 5 bases, J lost 4 bases, and 11 bases lay in between. CDR3 bases: TGTGCCAGCAGCCAACGACAGTCCACCGGGGAGCTGTTTTTT. This translates into CASSQRQSTGELFF.

This clonotype was seen repeatedly, ten times or more. The chain uses TRBV24-1 and TRBJ1-2, with 9 bases that match TRBD1. Per the germline V gene, CDR1 is KGHDR and CDR2 is SFDVKD. This CDR3 contains 16 residues. V was pared by 2 bases and J by 4 bases, with 7 bases of the junction left unmatched. The CDR3 nucleotides read TGTGCCACCAGTGATTCCGGGACAGGGCGTCTCTATGGCTACACCTTC. It codes for CATSDSGTGRLYGYTF.

This clonotype was seen a few times. The chain uses TRBV7-2 and TRBJ2-7; D could derive from TRBD1 or TRBD2 (5 bases each). Germline loops: CDR1 SGHTA, CDR2 FQGNSA. The CDR3 has 15 residues. V was clipped by 3 bases and J by 7 bases, with 19 bases between them. In DNA form, the CDR3 reads TGTGCCAGCAGCTTTGGCAGGGTATCAACGGGGGAGCAGTACTTC. Protein: CASSFGRVSTGEQYF.

This clonotype was detected many times. The chain employs TRBV7-9 and TRBJ2-7; TRBD1 matches at 11 bases. This CDR3 has 13 residues. V trimming: 7 bases; J trimming: 6 bases; junction bases outside the gene matches: 5. The germline V gene encodes CDR1 SEHNR and CDR2 FQNEAQ (reference sequence). The CDR3 sequence is CASTAGTGGEQYF. In nucleotides, the CDR3 is TGTGCCAGCACCGCCGGGACAGGGGGCGAGCAGTACTTC.

This rearrangement joins TRBV3-1 to TRBJ2-3, with D perhaps TRBD1 (5 bases). Trimming left V 4 bases short and J 0 bases short, with 17 bases between. This CDR3 has 17 residues. CDR1 and CDR2 (germline): LGHDT, YNNKEL (reference sequence). CDR3 protein: CASSPLGEVSSTDTQYF. The CDR3 bases are TGTGCCAGCAGCCCATTAGGGGAAGTGTCTAGCACAGATACGCAGTATTTT.

V is TRBV4-3 and J is TRBJ2-5; 8 nucleotides line up with TRBD2. CDR1 LGHNA and CDR2 YSLEER come from the germline V gene. V shed 1 base and J 3 bases; nucleotides not matched to a gene: 7. This CDR3 contains 16 residues. The CDR3 loop is CASSQALAGAKETQYF. In nucleotides, the CDR3 is TGCGCCAGCAGCCAAGCTCTAGCGGGCGCAAAAGAGACCCAGTACTTC.

This clonotype was counted only a few times. Here the CDR3 reads CASSTTSGEQFF. In nucleotides, the CDR3 is TGTGCCAGCAGTACGACTAGCGGGGAGCAGTTCTTC. J is TRBJ2-1 and V is TRBV7-2; 10 nucleotides align to TRBD2. CDR1 and CDR2 (germline): SGHTA, FQGNSA. The CDR3 is made up of 12 amino acids. V was clipped by 6 bases and J by 10 bases; unmatched bases: 3.

At least ten counts were recorded for this clonotype. This chain connects TRBV15 to TRBJ2-7; no firm D call. Germline V CDR1 and CDR2: LNHNV, YYDKDF (reference sequence). Trimming removed 0 bases at V and 2 bases at J, with 11 bases between. CDR3 length equals 15 residues. The CDR3 spells CATSREQAETYEQYF. Here the CDR3 DNA reads TGTGCCACCAGCAGAGAGCAAGCAGAAACCTACGAGCAGTACTTC.

The chain uses TRBV7-8 and TRBJ1-4; no clear D. The CDR3 is 15 amino acids. Germline V lookup: CDR1 SGHVS, CDR2 FQNEAQ. The V gene lost 5 bases and the J gene lost 1 base, with 11 bases spanning the gap. The DNA of the CDR3 is TGTGCCAGCAGCGTCCAGAGTGAAACTAATGAAAAACTGTTTTTT. The encoded protein is CASSVQSETNEKLFF.

This clonotype has just a few counts. The V and J genes are TRBV24-1 and TRBJ2-3, with D possibly TRBD2 on 5 matching bases. The V gene lost 5 bases and the J gene lost 0 bases, with 11 bases spanning the gap. Per germline, CDR1 KGHDR and CDR2 SFDVKD. The CDR3 has 15 residues. CDR3 amino acids: CATSGADSSTDTQYF. CDR3 nucleotide sequence: TGTGCCACCAGTGGAGCGGATTCTAGCACAGATACGCAGTATTTT.

This chain links TRBV6-1 with TRBJ2-1; 7 bases are shared with TRBD2. Germline CDR1 is MNHNS and CDR2 is SASEGT. The CDR3 totals 17 residues. V shed 6 bases, J shed 0 bases, and the junction held 11 bases outside the gene matches. CDR3 coding DNA: TGTGCCAGCAGCCCAAGTCTAGCGGCCGACTCCTACAATGAGCAGTTCTTC. Its protein is CASSPSLAADSYNEQFF.

The chain joins TRBV10-3 to TRBJ2-5; unclear D gene. There are 12 residues in the CDR3. CDR1 and CDR2 (germline): ENHRY, SYGVKD. V lost 4 bases, J lost 2 bases, and 5 bases lay in between. CDR3 residues: CAISGLQETQYF. Here the CDR3 DNA reads TGTGCCATCAGTGGCTTGCAAGAGACCCAGTACTTC.

This chain connects TRBV10-3 to TRBJ2-3; 9 nucleotides align to TRBD2. V shed 7 bases and J 3 bases; nucleotides not matched to a gene: 2. This CDR3 is 13 amino acids long. The germline CDR1 and CDR2 sequences are ENHRY and SYGVKD. CDR3 residues: CAINGLATDTQYF. The CDR3 DNA reads TGTGCCATCAATGGACTAGCGACAGATACGCAGTATTTT.

The chain couples TRBV25-1 to TRBJ2-1; 10 nucleotides match TRBD1. The V gene end was trimmed by 7 bases and the J gene end by 10 bases; junction bases not matched to a gene: 10. The length of the CDR3 is 14 residues. Germline loops: CDR1 MGHDK, CDR2 SYGVNS. CDR3: CASTETGGPVEQFF. For the CDR3, the DNA is TGTGCCAGCACCGAGACAGGGGGCCCCGTGGAGCAGTTCTTC.